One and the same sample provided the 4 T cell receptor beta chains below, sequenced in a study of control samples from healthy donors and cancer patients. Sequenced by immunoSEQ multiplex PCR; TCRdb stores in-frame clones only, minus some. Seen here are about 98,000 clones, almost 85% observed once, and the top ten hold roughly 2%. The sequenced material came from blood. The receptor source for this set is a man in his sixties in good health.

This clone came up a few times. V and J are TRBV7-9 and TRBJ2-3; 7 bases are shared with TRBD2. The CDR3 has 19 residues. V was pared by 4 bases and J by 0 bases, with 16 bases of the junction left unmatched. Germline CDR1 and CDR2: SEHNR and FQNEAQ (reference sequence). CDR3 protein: CASSWATRGLTTSTDTQYF. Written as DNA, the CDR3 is TGTGCCAGCAGCTGGGCAACCCGGGGACTAACTACTAGCACAGATACGCAGTATTTT.

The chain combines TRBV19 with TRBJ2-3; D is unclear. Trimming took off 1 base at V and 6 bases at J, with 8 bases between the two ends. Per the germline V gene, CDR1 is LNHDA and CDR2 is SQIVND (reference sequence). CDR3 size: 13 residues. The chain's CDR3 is CASSIGVRDTQYF. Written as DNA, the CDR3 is TGTGCCAGTAGTATAGGGGTAAGGGATACGCAGTATTTT.

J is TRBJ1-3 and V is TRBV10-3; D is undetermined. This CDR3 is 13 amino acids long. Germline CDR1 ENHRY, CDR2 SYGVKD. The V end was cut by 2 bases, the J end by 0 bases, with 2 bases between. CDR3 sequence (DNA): TGTGCCATCAGTGAGGTCTCTGGAAACACCATATATTTT. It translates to CAISEVSGNTIYF.

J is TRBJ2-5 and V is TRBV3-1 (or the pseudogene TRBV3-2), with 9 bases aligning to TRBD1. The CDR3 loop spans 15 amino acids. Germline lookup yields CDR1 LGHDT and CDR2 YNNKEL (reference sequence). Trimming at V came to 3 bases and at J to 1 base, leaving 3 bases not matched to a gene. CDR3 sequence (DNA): TGTGCCAGCAGCCAGGGGACAGGGCCCCAAGAGACCCAGTACTTC. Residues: CASSQGTGPQETQYF.